Shown below are 2 T cell receptor beta chains from a single sample sequenced in a study of shared clonotypes between healthy human individuals. The repertoire was sequenced with immunoSEQ multiplex PCR; TCRdb's copy has only in-frame clones and lacks some. The data contain 1.4 million or so clones, about 98.5% of them singletons. The material sequenced was naive CD4+ T cells sorted from blood. As for subset: CD45RA+ positively selected. Receptor source: a man aged 30 to 39 in good health.

This clone was counted once. The chain carries TRBV7-6 and TRBJ2-3; 9 bases match TRBD2. The CDR3 runs to 17 residues. V trimming: 6 bases; J trimming: 4 bases; junction bases outside the gene matches: 14. Germline lookup yields CDR1 SGHVS and CDR2 FNYEAQ. In DNA form, the CDR3 reads TGTGCCAGCAGGGACCCCTATAGCGGGAGTAGGGCAGATACGCAGTATTTT. Translated, it gives CASRDPYSGSRADTQYF.

This clone was counted once. CDR3 sequence reads: CASTNAVNTEAFF. The CDR3 coding sequence is TGTGCCAGCACGAATGCGGTGAACACTGAAGCTTTCTTT. V gene TRBV2 combines with J gene TRBJ1-1, with D unresolved. The ends were cut back, 7 bases at V and 0 bases at J, with 9 bases in the middle. Looked up from germline, CDR1 is SNHLY and CDR2 is FYNNEI. The length of the CDR3 is 13 residues. Combining the CDR3 with reference TRBV2 and TRBJ1-1 gives the whole variable domain EPEVTQTPSHQVTQMGQEVILRCVPISNHLYFYWYRQILGQKVEFLVSFYNNEISEKSEIFDDQFSVERPDGSNFTLKIRSTKLEDSAMYFCASTNAVNTEAFFGQGTRLTVV.